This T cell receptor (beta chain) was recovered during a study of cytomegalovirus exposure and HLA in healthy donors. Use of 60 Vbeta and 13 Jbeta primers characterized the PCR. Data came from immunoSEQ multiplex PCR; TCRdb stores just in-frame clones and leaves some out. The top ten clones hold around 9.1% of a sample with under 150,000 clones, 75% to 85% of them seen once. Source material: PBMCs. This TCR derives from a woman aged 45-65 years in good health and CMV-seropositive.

In DNA form, the CDR3 reads TGTGCCAGCAGCTTAAGCAGGGGGCCTGGAAACACCATATATTTT. This codes for CASSLSRGPGNTIYF. The V call is TRBV7-8, the J call TRBJ1-3; 8 nucleotides agree with TRBD1. Losses at the gene ends were 2 bases for V and 2 bases for J; bases not matched to a gene: 2. The germline gives CDR1 SGHVS, CDR2 FQNEAQ. The CDR3 extends over 15 amino acids.